Sequencing of this T cell receptor beta chain was carried out in a study of shared clonotypes between healthy human individuals. Sequencing was performed with immunoSEQ multiplex PCR; in TCRdb, only in-frame clones are kept and a portion is missing. This table has about 1 million clones, about 80% appearing once. This clone was counted ten times or more. This CDR3 has 14 residues. The trim removed 7 bases at V and 4 bases at J, leaving 7 bases unmatched. Germline V CDR1 and CDR2: MNHEY, SVGAGI. The sequence came from a man between 18 and 35 years old in good health. Sequences were obtained from memory CD4+ T cells sorted from blood. Subset noted: CD45RA-negative fraction. This rearrangement joins TRBV6-5 to TRBJ1-2, with 9 bases aligning to TRBD1. The CDR3 spells CASTPGQGGYGYTF. In nucleotides, the CDR3 is TGTGCCAGCACCCCGGGACAGGGTGGCTATGGCTACACCTTC.